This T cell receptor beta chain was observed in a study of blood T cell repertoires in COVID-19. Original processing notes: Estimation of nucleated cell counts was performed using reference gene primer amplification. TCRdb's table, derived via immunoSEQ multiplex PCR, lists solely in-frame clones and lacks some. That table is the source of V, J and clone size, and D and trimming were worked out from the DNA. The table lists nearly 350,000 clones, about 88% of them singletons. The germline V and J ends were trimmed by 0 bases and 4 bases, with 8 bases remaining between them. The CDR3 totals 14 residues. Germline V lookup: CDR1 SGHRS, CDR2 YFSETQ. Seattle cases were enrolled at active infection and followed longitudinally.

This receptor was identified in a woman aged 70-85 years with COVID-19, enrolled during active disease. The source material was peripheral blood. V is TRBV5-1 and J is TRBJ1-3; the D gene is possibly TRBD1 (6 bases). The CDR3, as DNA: TGCGCCAGCAGCTTGGCAGGGGCCGGAAACACCATATATTTT. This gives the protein CASSLAGAGNTIYF.